These 3 T cell receptor beta chains came from one sample sequenced in a study of shared clonotypes between healthy human individuals. Only in-frame clones appear in the TCRdb table, and some are missing; sequencing was by immunoSEQ multiplex PCR. The sample yields over a million clones, around 95% seen once. The sequenced sample consisted of naive CD4+ T cells sorted from blood. This sample's subset: CD45RA+ positively selected. The source of these receptors is a man aged 25 to 45 in good health.

The chain couples TRBV7-3 to TRBJ2-3; D uncertain. The V and J ends lost 5 bases and 6 bases respectively, with 9 bases between them. This CDR3 has 12 amino acids. Germline values: CDR1 SGHTA, CDR2 FQGTGA. The CDR3 DNA reads TGTGCCAGCAGCACTCAGAGTGATACGCAGTATTTT. Protein: CASSTQSDTQYF.

V and J are TRBV4-1 and TRBJ2-2; D possibly matches TRBD1 or TRBD2 (6 bases each). CDR1 and CDR2 from the germline V gene are MGHRA and YSYEKL. Trimming stripped 0 bases from V and 0 bases from J, with 11 bases between. The CDR3 spans 17 residues. CDR3: CASSQDSEGANTGELFF. CDR3 sequence (DNA): TGCGCCAGCAGCCAAGATTCGGAGGGGGCGAACACCGGGGAGCTGTTTTTT.

This sequence joins TRBV9 and TRBJ2-7; D uncertain. Trimming removed 0 bases at V and 2 bases at J, with 9 bases between. From germline, CDR1 is SGDLS and CDR2 YYNGEE. There are 14 residues in the CDR3. CDR3 DNA sequence: TGTGCCAGCAGCGTAGCCGATATTACCTACGAGCAGTACTTC. It codes for CASSVADITYEQYF. The whole variable domain, remainder taken from reference TRBV9 and TRBJ2-7, is DSGVTQTPKHLITATGQRVTLRCSPRSGDLSVYWYQQSLDQGLQFLIQYYNGEERAKGNILERFSAQQFPDLHSELNLSSLELGDSALYFCASSVADITYEQYFGPGTRLTVT.